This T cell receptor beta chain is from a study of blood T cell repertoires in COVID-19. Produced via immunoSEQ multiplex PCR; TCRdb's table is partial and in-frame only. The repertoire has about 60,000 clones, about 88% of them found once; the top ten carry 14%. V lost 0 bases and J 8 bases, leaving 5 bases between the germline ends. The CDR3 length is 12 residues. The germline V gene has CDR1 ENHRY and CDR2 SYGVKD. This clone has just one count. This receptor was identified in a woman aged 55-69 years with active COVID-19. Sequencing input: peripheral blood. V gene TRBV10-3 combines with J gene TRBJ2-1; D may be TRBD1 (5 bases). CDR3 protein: CAISESGDEQFF. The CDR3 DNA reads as TGTGCCATCAGTGAGTCAGGGGATGAGCAGTTCTTC.